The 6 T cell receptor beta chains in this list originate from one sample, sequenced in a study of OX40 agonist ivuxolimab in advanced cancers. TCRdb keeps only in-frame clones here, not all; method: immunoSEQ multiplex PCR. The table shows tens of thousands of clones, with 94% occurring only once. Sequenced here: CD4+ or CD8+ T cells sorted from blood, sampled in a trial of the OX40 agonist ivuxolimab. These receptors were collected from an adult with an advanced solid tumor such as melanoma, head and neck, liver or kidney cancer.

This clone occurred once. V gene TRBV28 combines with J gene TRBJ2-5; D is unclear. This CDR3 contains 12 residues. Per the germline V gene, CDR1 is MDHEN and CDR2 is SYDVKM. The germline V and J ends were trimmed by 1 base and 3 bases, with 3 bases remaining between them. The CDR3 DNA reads TGTGCCAGCAGTTTATTGGAAGAGACCCAGTACTTC. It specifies CASSLLEETQYF.

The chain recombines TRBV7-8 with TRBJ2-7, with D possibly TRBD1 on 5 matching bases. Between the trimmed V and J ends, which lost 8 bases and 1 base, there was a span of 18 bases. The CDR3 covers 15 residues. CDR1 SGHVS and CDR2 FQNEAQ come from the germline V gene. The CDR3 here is CASYNSQGQSYEQYF. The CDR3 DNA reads TGTGCCAGCTACAATAGTCAGGGCCAATCCTACGAGCAGTACTTC. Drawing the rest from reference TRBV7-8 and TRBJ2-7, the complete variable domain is GAGVSQSPRYKVAKRGQDVALRCDPISGHVSLFWYQQALGQGPEFLTYFQNEAQLDKSGLPSDRFFAERPEGSVSTLKIQRTQQEDSAVYLCASYNSQGQSYEQYFGPGTRLTVT.

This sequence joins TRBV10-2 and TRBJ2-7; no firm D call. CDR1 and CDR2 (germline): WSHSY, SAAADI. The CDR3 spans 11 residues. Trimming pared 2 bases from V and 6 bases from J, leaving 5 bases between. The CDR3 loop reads CASSEGFEQYF. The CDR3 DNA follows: TGCGCCAGCAGTGAGGGTTTCGAGCAGTACTTC.

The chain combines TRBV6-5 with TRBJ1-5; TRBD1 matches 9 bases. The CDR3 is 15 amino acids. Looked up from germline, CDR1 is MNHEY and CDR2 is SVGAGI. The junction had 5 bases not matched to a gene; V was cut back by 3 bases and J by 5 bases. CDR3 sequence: CASSYPTGGDQPQHF. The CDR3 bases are TGTGCCAGCAGTTATCCGACAGGGGGAGATCAGCCCCAGCATTTT.

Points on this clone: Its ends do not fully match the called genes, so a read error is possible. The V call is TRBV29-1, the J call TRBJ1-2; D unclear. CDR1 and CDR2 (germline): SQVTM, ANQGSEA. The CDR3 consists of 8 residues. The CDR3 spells CSVAPSSF. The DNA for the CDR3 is TGCAGCGTTGCGCCGTCCAGTTTC. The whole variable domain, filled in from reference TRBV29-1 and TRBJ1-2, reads SAVISQKPSRDICQRGTSLTIQCQVDSQVTMMFWYRQQPGQSLTLIATANQGSEATYESGFVIDKFPISRPNLTFSTLTVSNMSPEDSSIYLCSVAPSSFGSGTRLTVV.

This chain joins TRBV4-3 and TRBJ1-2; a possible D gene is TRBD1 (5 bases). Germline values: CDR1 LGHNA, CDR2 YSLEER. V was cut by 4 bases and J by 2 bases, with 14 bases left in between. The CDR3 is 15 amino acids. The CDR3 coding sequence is TGCGCCAGCAGCCCCAGGGACCAAGGGAACTATGGCTACACCTTC. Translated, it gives CASSPRDQGNYGYTF.